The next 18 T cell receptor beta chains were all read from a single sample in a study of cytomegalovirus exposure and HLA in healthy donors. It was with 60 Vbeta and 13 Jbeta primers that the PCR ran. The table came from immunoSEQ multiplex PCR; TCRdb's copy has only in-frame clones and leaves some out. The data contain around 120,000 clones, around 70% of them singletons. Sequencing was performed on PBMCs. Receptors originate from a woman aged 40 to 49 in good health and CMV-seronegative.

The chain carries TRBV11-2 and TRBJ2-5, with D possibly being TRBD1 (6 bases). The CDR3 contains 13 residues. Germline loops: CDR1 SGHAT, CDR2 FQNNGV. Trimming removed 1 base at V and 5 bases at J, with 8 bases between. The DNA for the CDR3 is TGTGCCAGCAGCTTAGGGACAGCGGAGACCCAGTACTTC. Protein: CASSLGTAETQYF.

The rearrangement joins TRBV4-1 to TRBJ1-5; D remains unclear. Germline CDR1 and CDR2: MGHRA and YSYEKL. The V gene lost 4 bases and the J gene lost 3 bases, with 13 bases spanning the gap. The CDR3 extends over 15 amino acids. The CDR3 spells CASSPRTGNNQPQHF. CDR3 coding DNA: TGCGCCAGCAGCCCCCGGACGGGGAACAATCAGCCCCAGCATTTT.

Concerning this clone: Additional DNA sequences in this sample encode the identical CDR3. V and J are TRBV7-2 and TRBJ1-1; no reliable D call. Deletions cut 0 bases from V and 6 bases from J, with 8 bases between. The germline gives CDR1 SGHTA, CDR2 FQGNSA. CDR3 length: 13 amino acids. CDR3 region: CASSLAGNPEAFF. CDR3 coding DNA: TGTGCCAGCAGCTTAGCGGGCAACCCTGAAGCTTTCTTT.

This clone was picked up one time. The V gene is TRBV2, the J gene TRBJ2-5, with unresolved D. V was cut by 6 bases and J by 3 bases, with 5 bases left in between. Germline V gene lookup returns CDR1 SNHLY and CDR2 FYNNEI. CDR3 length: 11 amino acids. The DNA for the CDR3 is TGTGCCAGCAGCACAAAAGAGACCCAGTACTTC. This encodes CASSTKETQYF.

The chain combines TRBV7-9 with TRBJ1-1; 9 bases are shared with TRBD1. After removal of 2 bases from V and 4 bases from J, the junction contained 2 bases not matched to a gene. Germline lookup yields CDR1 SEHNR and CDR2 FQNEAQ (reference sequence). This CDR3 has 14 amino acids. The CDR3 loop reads CASSLNRGPTEAFF. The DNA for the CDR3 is TGTGCCAGCAGCTTAAACAGGGGGCCCACTGAAGCTTTCTTT. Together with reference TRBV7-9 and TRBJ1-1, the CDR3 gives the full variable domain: DTGVSQNPRHKITKRGQNVTFRCDPISEHNRLYWYRQTLGQGPEFLTYFQNEAQLEKSRLLSDRFSAERPKGSFSTLEIQRTEQGDSAMYLCASSLNRGPTEAFFGQGTRLTVV.

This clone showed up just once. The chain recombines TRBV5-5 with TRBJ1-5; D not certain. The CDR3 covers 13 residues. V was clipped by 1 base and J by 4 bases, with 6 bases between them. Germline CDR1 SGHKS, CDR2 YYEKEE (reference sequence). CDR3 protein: CASSLSGNQPQHF. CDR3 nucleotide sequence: TGTGCCAGCAGCTTGAGCGGTAATCAGCCCCAGCATTTT. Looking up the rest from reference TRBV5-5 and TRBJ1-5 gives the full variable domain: DAGVTQSPTHLIKTRGQQVTLRCSPISGHKSVSWYQQVLGQGPQFIFQYYEKEERGRGNFPDRFSARQFPNYSSELNVNALLLGDSALYLCASSLSGNQPQHFGDGTRLSIL.

CDR3 sequence: CAWRTRGSRDEQFF. CDR3 coding DNA: TGTGCCTGGAGAACGCGCGGGAGTAGGGATGAGCAGTTCTTC. This chain joins TRBV30 and TRBJ2-1, with 7 bases matching TRBD2. The CDR3 is 14 amino acids. CDR1 GTSNPN and CDR2 SVGIG come from the germline V gene (reference sequence). The ends lost 3 bases at V and 8 bases at J; junction bases unmatched: 10.

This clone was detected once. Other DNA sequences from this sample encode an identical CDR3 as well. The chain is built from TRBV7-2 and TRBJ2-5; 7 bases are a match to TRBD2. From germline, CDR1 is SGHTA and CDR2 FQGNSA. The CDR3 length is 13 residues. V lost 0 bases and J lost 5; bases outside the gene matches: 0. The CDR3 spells CASSLAGGETQYF. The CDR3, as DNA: TGTGCCAGCAGCTTAGCGGGAGGGGAGACCCAGTACTTC.

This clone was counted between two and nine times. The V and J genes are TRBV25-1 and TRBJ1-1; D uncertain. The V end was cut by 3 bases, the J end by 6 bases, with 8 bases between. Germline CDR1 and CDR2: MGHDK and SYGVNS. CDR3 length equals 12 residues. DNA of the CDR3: TGTGCCAGCAGTGAGGCACGGGCTGAAGCTTTCTTT. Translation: CASSEARAEAFF.

The CDR3 spells CASSLPGQSSYNSPLHF. CDR3 sequence (DNA): TGTGCCAGCAGTTTGCCGGGACAGAGCTCCTATAATTCACCCCTCCACTTT. The chain joins TRBV5-4 to TRBJ1-6; 7 bases match TRBD1. V shed 5 bases, J shed 0 bases, and the junction held 8 bases outside the gene matches. This CDR3 has 17 amino acids. The germline gives CDR1 SGHNT, CDR2 YYREEE (reference sequence).

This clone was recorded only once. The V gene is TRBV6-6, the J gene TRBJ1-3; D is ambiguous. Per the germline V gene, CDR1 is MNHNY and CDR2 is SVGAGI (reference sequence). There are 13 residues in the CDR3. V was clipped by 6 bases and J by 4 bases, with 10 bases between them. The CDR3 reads CASSNLRGNTIYF. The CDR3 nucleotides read TGTGCCAGCAGCAACCTCAGGGGAAACACCATATATTTT.

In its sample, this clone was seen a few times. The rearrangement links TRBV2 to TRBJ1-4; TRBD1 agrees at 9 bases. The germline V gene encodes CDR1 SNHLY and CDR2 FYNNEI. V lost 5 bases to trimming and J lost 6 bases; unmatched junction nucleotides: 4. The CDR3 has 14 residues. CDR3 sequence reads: CASSHRGPYEKLFF. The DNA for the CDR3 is TGTGCCAGCAGTCACAGGGGGCCCTATGAAAAACTGTTTTTT.

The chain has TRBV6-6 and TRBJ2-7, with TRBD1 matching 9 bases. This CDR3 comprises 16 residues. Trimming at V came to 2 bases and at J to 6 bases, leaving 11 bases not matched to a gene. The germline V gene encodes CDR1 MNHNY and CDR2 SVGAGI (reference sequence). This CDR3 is CASSYGVVQGAGEQYF. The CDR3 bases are TGTGCCAGCAGTTACGGAGTGGTACAGGGGGCTGGCGAGCAGTACTTC.

The chain's CDR3 is CASSLGPTGTYEQYF. CDR3 bases: TGTGCCAGCAGCTTGGGGCCGACGGGGACCTACGAGCAGTACTTC. The rearrangement uses TRBV5-5 and TRBJ2-7, with D tentatively TRBD2 (5 bases). V gave up 0 bases and J gave up 2 bases, with 12 bases separating them. This CDR3 has 15 amino acids. Germline V gene lookup returns CDR1 SGHKS and CDR2 YYEKEE (reference sequence).

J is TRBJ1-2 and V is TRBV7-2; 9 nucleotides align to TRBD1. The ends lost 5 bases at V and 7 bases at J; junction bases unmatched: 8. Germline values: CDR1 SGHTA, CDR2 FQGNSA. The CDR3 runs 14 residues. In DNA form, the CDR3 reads TGTGCCAGCAGCGGCACCGGGACAGGGTCTGGCTACACCTTC. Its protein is CASSGTGTGSGYTF.

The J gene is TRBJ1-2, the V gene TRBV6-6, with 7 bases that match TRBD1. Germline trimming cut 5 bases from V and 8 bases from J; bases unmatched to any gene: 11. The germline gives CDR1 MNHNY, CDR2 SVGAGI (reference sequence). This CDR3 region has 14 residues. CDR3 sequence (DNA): TGTGCCAGCAGTCGCCGGACAGGCAGCTGGGGCTACACCTTC. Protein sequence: CASSRRTGSWGYTF.

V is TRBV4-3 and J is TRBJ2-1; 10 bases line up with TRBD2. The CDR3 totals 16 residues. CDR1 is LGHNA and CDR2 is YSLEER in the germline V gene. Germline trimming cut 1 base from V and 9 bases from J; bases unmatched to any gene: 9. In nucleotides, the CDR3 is TGCGCCAGCAGCCAAGGTAGGCTAGCGGGAGTAAGTGAGCAGTTCTTC. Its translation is CASSQGRLAGVSEQFF.

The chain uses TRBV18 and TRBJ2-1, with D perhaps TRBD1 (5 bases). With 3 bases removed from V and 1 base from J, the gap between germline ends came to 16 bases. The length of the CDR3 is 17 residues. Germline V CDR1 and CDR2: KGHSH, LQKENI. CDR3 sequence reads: CASSPLDSSGSYNEQFF. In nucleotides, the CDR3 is TGTGCCAGCTCACCCCTAGACAGTTCCGGGTCCTACAATGAGCAGTTCTTC.